There are many counts of the clone carrying this T cell receptor beta chain. Its antigen is as yet unknown. The sample belongs to a study of spatial heterogeneity in lung cancer. Turning to the study itself: At a median of roughly two years after resection, follow-up PBMC samples were sequenced when available. Study results and caveats: Resection saw ubiquitous expanded tumor TCRs appear in blood more than follow-up did.

Germline values: CDR1 SQVTM, CDR2 ANQGSEA. This CDR3 is built from 15 residues. V shed 5 bases and J 7 bases; nucleotides not matched to a gene: 10. Each molecule of TCR cDNA was tagged with one unique molecular identifier. MiXCR was run by TCRdb on the 5' RACE reads, yielding one entry per CDR3 protein. In the table there are some 110,000 distinct CDR3 sequences, more than 9% of which are singletons. Stated time point: blood at routine non-recurrence follow-up after resection. Sequencing of whole RNA from tumor, nontumor lung or frozen PBMC involved no sorting. This TCR was sampled from a male donor with early-stage non-small cell lung cancer. The sample here was PBMCs, taken at follow-up. This sequence joins TRBV29-1 and TRBJ1-6; 8 bases match TRBD1. As DNA, the CDR3 is TGCAGCGTTAGCCGACAGGGGAGGATGAATTCACCCCTCCACTTT. Translating it yields CSVSRQGRMNSPLHF.